What follows is one TCR beta chain and its context. Its matching antigen is unknown. Just one base apart from a much larger clone, this may be a read error. Genomic DNA (from each subset) was split evenly across several immunoSEQ plates. TCRdb's table, derived via immunoSEQ multiplex PCR, lists solely in-frame clones and lacks some. Of 980,000 or so clones detected, roughly 72% appear once; the ten largest clones hold around 1.5%. These data belong to a study of shared clonotypes between healthy human individuals. Study-wide results and limits: The generation probabilities recorded for non-shared clonotypes fell below those of clonotypes shared by all four donors.

Per the germline V gene, CDR1 is MNHNS and CDR2 is SASEGT. The length of the CDR3 is 15 residues. This clonotype was obtained from a man between 18 and 35 years old in good health. The chain carries TRBV6-1 and TRBJ2-2; TRBD2 matches at 8 bases. The sample comprised memory CD4+ T cells sorted from blood. This sample's subset: CD45RA-negative fraction. CDR3 residues: CASSGGAGDTGEPFF. The DNA for the CDR3 is TGTGCCAGCAGCGGGGGGGCAGGCGACACCGGGGAGCCGTTTTTT.